This is a list of T cell receptor beta chains from one sample in a study of blood T cell repertoires in COVID-19. Assay used: immunoSEQ multiplex PCR; TCRdb lists only in-frame clones, some missing. The table has some 200,000 clones, roughly 86% seen once. The sequenced material came from peripheral blood. These receptors were obtained from a woman of 80 years or more in a cohort sampled during active or convalescent COVID-19. Each CDR3 is given with its conserved first and last residue. D genes are given only for firm matches. Rows may omit the clone size; those that give it use once, few, many or a size class.

CDR3 protein	CDR3 DNA	V gene	J gene	D gene	clone size
CASSYSPAGADTQYF	TGTGCCAGCAGTTACTCGCCTGCAGGGGCAGATACGCAGTATTTT	TRBV6-6	TRBJ2-3	NA	few
CATRGGLSNTGELFF	TGCGCCACCCGGGGGGGGCTGTCAAACACCGGGGAGCTGTTTTTT	TRBV5-1	TRBJ2-2	TRBD2	NA
CASSPGGGPGWTQYF	TGTGCCAGCAGCCCGGGAGGGGGCCCCGGATGGACGCAGTATTTT	TRBV11-2	TRBJ2-3	NA	NA
CASSRTSGTYNEQFF	TGTGCCAGCAGCAGGACTAGCGGGACCTACAATGAGCAGTTCTTC	TRBV3-1/TRBV3-2	TRBJ2-1	TRBD2	once
CASSPGGPGNTIYF	TGTGCCAGCAGCCCCGGGGGGCCTGGAAACACCATATATTTT	TRBV7-6	TRBJ1-3	NA	NA
CASSAPGGGNTIYF	TGTGCCAGCAGCGCCCCAGGGGGGGGAAACACCATATATTTT	TRBV5-5	TRBJ1-3	TRBD1	NA
CASSLQGPNYNSPLHF	TGTGCCAGCAGCTTGCAGGGGCCTAACTATAATTCACCCCTCCACTTT	TRBV5-5	TRBJ1-6	NA	NA
CASSLRDRVNYGYTF	TGTGCCAGCAGCCTCCGGGACAGGGTAAACTATGGCTACACCTTC	TRBV7-2	TRBJ1-2	TRBD1	NA
CASSIGWGRVMQPQHF	TGTGCCAGTAGTATAGGCTGGGGGCGTGTGATGCAGCCCCAGCATTTT	TRBV19	TRBJ1-5	NA	NA
CASSQPQGARMNTEAFF	TGTGCCAGTAGCCAACCCCAGGGGGCTAGGATGAACACTGAAGCTTTCTTT	TRBV19	TRBJ1-1	TRBD1	NA
CASSEGDRATYGYTF	TGTGCCAGTAGTGAGGGGGACAGGGCGACTTATGGCTACACCTTC	TRBV19	TRBJ1-2	TRBD1	NA
CASSRRQGRDGYTF	TGTGCCAGCAGCCGGAGACAGGGGCGGGATGGCTACACCTTC	TRBV3-1/TRBV3-2	TRBJ1-2	TRBD1	NA
CASSGEMGNTIYF	TGTGCCAGTAGTGGTGAGATGGGAAACACCATATATTTT	TRBV19	TRBJ1-3	NA	NA
CASSSTSGYKGEQFF	TGTGCCAGCAGTTCTACTAGCGGGTACAAGGGTGAGCAGTTCTTC	TRBV3-1/TRBV3-2	TRBJ2-1	TRBD2	NA
CSVGQGPGFSGNTIYF	TGCAGCGTTGGGCAGGGTCCAGGTTTCTCTGGAAACACCATATATTTT	TRBV29-1	TRBJ1-3	NA	NA
CASSAGLEIGTEAFF	TGTGCCAGCAGCGCTGGACTGGAAATAGGCACTGAAGCTTTCTTT	TRBV9	TRBJ1-1	NA	NA
CASSMTSGLETQYF	TGTGCCAGCAGTATGACTAGCGGGTTGGAGACCCAGTACTTC	TRBV28	TRBJ2-5	TRBD2	NA
CASSFTGGSGYTF	TGTGCCAGCAGTTTCACAGGGGGCTCTGGCTACACCTTC	TRBV12-3/TRBV12-4	TRBJ1-2	TRBD1	NA
CASSEWDRQSNQPQHF	TGCGCCAGCAGTGAGTGGGACAGACAAAGCAATCAGCCCCAGCATTTT	TRBV10-2	TRBJ1-5	TRBD1	NA
CASSLSVSPLHF	TGTGCCAGCAGCTTGTCGGTCTCACCCCTCCACTTT	TRBV7-9	TRBJ1-6	NA	NA
CASSINVGGLVSNEQFF	TGTGCCAGTAGTATCAACGTGGGGGGACTAGTAAGCAATGAGCAGTTCTTC	TRBV19	TRBJ2-1	TRBD2	NA
CASSQDTGTTNEKLFF	TGCGCCAGCAGCCAAGACACCGGGACAACTAATGAAAAACTGTTTTTT	TRBV4-1	TRBJ1-4	NA	NA
CASSDGLADTQYF	TGCGCCAGCAGCGACGGTCTAGCGGATACGCAGTATTTT	TRBV5-1	TRBJ2-3	NA	NA
CASSFGLAGGPEDEQFF	TGCGCCAGCAGCTTCGGACTAGCGGGAGGGCCGGAGGATGAGCAGTTCTTC	TRBV5-1	TRBJ2-1	TRBD2	NA
CASSLWGPGDTQYF	TGTGCCAGCAGCTTGTGGGGGCCCGGCGATACGCAGTATTTT	TRBV5-6	TRBJ2-3	NA	NA
CAWSLGLVQETQYF	TGTGCCTGGAGTCTGGGACTAGTACAAGAGACCCAGTACTTC	TRBV30	TRBJ2-5	TRBD2	NA
CASSQDYQGVGYTF	TGCGCCAGCAGCCAAGATTACCAGGGGGTCGGCTACACCTTC	TRBV4-3	TRBJ1-2	TRBD1	NA
CASSYNNRVGQPQHF	TGTGCCAGCAGTTATAATAACAGGGTAGGTCAGCCCCAGCATTTT	TRBV6-5	TRBJ1-5	NA	NA
CASTPRRETEQFF	TGTGCCAGCACCCCAAGGAGGGAGACTGAGCAGTTCTTC	TRBV6-6	TRBJ2-1	NA	NA
CASSLGPGNQPQHF	TGTGCCAGCAGCTTAGGGCCAGGAAATCAGCCCCAGCATTTT	TRBV11-2	TRBJ1-5	NA	NA
CASSLNRGVLPPISPLHF	TGTGCCAGCAGCTTAAACAGGGGTGTTTTACCGCCTATTTCACCCCTCCACTTT	TRBV7-2	TRBJ1-6	TRBD1	NA
CASSSLGQATDTQYF	TGTGCCAGCAGCTCCTTGGGACAGGCGACAGATACGCAGTATTTT	TRBV5-6	TRBJ2-3	TRBD1	NA
CASSRSGGFNYGYTF	TGTGCCAGTAGTAGGTCAGGGGGCTTTAACTATGGCTACACCTTC	TRBV19	TRBJ1-2	TRBD1	once
CASSLEVGGPPGGEKLFF	TGCGCCAGCAGCTTGGAGGTTGGAGGGCCCCCAGGTGGTGAAAAACTGTTTTTT	TRBV5-1	TRBJ1-4	NA	NA
CASSPFHNEQFF	TGTGCCAGCAGCCCTTTTCACAATGAGCAGTTCTTC	TRBV7-8	TRBJ2-1	NA	NA
CASRRGGSGRVEQFF	TGTGCCAGCAGACGCGGAGGTAGCGGGAGAGTTGAGCAGTTCTTC	TRBV11-2	TRBJ2-1	TRBD2	NA
CASAGGTGGGNQPQHF	TGTGCCAGTGCGGGGGGTACAGGGGGCGGCAATCAGCCCCAGCATTTT	TRBV27	TRBJ1-5	TRBD1	NA
CSATQETQYF	TGCAGTGCGACTCAAGAGACCCAGTACTTC	TRBV20-1	TRBJ2-5	NA	NA
CSVEDLLGGTADTQYF	TGCAGCGTTGAAGATCTTCTGGGGGGTACGGCAGATACGCAGTATTTT	TRBV29-1	TRBJ2-3	NA	once
CASSHTVEETQYF	TGTGCCAGCAGCCATACGGTGGAAGAGACCCAGTACTTC	TRBV3-1/TRBV3-2	TRBJ2-5	NA	NA
CASSSERQRPNEKLFF	TGCGCCAGCAGCAGCGAAAGACAGCGACCAAATGAAAAACTGTTTTTT	TRBV5-1	TRBJ1-4	NA	NA
CASRGTNNSPLHF	TGTGCCAGCAGGGGGACTAATAATTCACCCCTCCACTTT	TRBV2	TRBJ1-6	NA	NA
CASSFMAGAGNTIYF	TGTGCCAGCAGTTTTATGGCAGGGGCTGGAAACACCATATATTTT	TRBV28	TRBJ1-3	NA	NA